In this sample, the clone carrying this TCR beta chain turned up a few times. The antigen is undetermined. The data belong to a study of cytomegalovirus exposure and HLA in healthy donors. Study summary: There were 75 million to 95 million unique TCRs (from HLA-typed donors) in an early data release. General study points: A previous analysis found most TCR beta V segments productive roughly 90% or roughly 30% of the time. Later analysis suggested links between common viral pathogens and several top significant clusters.

60 Vbeta and 13 Jbeta primers were used in PCR. Clones were read by immunoSEQ multiplex PCR, and TCRdb kept only the in-frame ones, dropping some. The profile shows roughly 250,000 clones, approximately 84% of them singletons. This CDR3 has 16 amino acids. V was shortened by 4 bases and J by 2 bases, with 16 bases between the two germline ends. In germline, CDR1 is LGHNA, CDR2 YSLEER. The sample taken for sequencing was PBMCs. The source of this sequence is a woman aged 40 to 55 in good health and CMV-seropositive. The chain carries TRBV4-3 and TRBJ2-3; possible D gene TRBD2, 6 bases. CDR3: CASSRSGRSITDTQYF. DNA for the CDR3: TGCGCCAGCAGCCGGAGCGGGCGGTCAATCACAGATACGCAGTATTTT.